This TCR beta chain was found in a study of prognosis after radiotherapy for stage I lung cancer. Template was genomic DNA; TCR beta CDR3 amplified in two multiplex PCR rounds. For every TRBV and TRBJ gene, a specific primer was used in first-round PCR. TCRdb analysed the multiplex PCR reads with MiXCR anew, one entry per CDR3 protein. There are roughly 32,000 distinct CDR3 sequences in the sample; about 39% occur only once, and 15% lies in the top ten. This CDR3 is 12 amino acids long. The germline V gene encodes CDR1 DFQATT and CDR2 SNEGSKA (reference sequence). The V gene lost 3 bases and the J gene lost 8 bases, with 13 bases spanning the gap. Within the sample, this clonotype is medium-sized.

The V gene is TRBV20-1, the J gene TRBJ2-5; D possibly uses TRBD1 or TRBD2 (5 bases each). The sequence was collected from a donor aged 50 or older with non-small cell lung cancer. This material consisted of PBMCs, taken before or after stereotactic body radiation therapy (not recorded which). This chain's CDR3 is CSARYPGPTQYF. The CDR3 bases are TGCAGTGCTAGGTATCCGGGACCTACCCAGTACTTC.